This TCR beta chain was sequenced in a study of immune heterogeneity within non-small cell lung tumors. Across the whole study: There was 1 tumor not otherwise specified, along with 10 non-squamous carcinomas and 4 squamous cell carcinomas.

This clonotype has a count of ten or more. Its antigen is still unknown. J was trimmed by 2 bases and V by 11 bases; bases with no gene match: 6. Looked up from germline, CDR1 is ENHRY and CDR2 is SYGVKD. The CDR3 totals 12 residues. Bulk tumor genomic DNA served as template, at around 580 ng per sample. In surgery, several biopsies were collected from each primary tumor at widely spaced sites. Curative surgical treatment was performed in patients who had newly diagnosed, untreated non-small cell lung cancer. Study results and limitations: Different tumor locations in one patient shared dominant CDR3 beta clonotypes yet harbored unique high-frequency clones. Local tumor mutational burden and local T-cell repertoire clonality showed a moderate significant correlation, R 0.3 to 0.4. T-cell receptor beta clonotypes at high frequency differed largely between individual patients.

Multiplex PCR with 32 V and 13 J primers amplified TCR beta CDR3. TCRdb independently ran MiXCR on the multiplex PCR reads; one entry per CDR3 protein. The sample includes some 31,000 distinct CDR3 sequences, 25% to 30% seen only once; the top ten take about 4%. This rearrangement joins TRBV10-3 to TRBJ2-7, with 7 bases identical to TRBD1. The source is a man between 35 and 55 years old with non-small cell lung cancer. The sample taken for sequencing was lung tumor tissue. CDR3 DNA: TGTGCCTCCCGACAGGGAACCTACGAGCAGTACTTC. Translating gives CASRQGTYEQYF.